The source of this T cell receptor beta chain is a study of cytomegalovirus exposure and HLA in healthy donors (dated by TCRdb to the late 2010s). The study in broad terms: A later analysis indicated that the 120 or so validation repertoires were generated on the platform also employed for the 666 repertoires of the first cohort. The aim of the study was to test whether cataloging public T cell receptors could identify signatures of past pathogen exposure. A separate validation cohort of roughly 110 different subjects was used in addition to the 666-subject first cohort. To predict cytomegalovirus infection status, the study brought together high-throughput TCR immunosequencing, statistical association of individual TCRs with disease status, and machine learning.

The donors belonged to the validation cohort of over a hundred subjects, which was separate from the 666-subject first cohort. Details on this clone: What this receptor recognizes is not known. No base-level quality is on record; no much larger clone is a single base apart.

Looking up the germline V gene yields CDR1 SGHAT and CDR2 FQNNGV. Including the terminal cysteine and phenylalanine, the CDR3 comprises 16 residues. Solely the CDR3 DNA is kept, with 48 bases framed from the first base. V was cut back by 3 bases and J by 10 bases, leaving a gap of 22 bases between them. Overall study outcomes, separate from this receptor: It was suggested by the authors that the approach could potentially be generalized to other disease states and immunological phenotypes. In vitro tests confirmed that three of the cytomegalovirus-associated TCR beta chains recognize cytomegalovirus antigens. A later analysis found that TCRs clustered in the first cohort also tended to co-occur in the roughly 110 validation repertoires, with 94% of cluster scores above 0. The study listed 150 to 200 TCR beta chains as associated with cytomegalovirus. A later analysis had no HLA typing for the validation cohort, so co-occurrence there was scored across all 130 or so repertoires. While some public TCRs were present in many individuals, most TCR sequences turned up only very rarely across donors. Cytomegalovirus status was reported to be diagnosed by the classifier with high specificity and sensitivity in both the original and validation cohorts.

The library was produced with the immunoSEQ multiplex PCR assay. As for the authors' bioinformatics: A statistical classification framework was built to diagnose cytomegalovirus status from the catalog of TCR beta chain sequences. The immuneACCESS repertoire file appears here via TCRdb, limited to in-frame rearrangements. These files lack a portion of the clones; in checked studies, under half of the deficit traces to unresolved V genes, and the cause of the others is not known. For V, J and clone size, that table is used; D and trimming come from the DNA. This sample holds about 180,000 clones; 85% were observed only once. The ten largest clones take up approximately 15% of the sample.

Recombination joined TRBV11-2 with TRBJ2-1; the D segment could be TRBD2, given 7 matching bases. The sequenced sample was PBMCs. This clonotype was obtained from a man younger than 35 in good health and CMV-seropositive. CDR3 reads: CASSFRLGGQYGEQFF. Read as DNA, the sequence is TGTGCCAGCAGCTTTCGGCTCGGGGGGCAATATGGGGAGCAGTTCTTC.